What follows describes a single T cell receptor beta chain. Its antigen is currently unknown. This entry comes from a study of a mutant IDH1 vaccine in newly diagnosed glioma. Across the whole study: Patients had received radiotherapy, temozolomide, or both previously, most receiving both. Study outcomes and limitations: Evidence of vaccine-induced immune responses was documented in nearly 95% of patients.

This table comes from immunoSEQ multiplex PCR, and its TCRdb copy is limited to in-frame clones, with some not included. This table holds 50,000 to 65,000 clones, approximately 80% found once. Trimming stripped 7 bases from V and 3 bases from J, with 18 bases between. The CDR3 is 15 residues long. The time point is: baseline, week 1 (first vaccination visit). This sample's treatment: pre-vaccination baseline after standard-of-care therapy. The study enrolled donors with new WHO grade 3 or 4 IDH1-mutant, ATRX-lost astrocytomas. This TCR derives from a man aged 18-30 years with glioma. The chain employs TRBV23-1 and TRBJ1-2; maybe TRBD1 (6 bases). TRBV23-1 is placed among ORFs of uncertain function. The sample was PBMCs, taken from a glioma patient treated with radiotherapy, temozolomide or both. This CDR3 reads CASTTNRESYYGYTF. CDR3 DNA: TGCGCCAGCACCACCAACAGGGAGTCTTACTATGGCTACACCTTC.